Given below is one T cell receptor beta chain in context. At least 5.5 micrograms of total RNA were extracted per sample. The record originates from a study of blood T cells in healthy people across ages. This CDR3 is built from 14 residues. Germline CDR1 is LNHNV and CDR2 is YYDKDF (reference sequence). V lost 0 bases and J lost 2, with 8 bases in between. A second PCR of about 6 to 11 cycles used a sample-barcoded 5' primer and a J-beta primer mix. MiXCR was run by TCRdb on the 5' RACE reads, yielding one entry per CDR3 protein. This sample has over 1,500,000 distinct CDR3 sequences; approximately 39% occur once, and the top ten carry roughly 24%.

The sequence came from a human donor in good health. The chain links TRBV15 to TRBJ2-7; D ambiguous. Material for sequencing was blood. Here the CDR3 DNA reads TGTGCCACCAGCAGAGAGGGCCCCCCCTACGAGCAGTACTTC. Translated: CATSREGPPYEQYF.